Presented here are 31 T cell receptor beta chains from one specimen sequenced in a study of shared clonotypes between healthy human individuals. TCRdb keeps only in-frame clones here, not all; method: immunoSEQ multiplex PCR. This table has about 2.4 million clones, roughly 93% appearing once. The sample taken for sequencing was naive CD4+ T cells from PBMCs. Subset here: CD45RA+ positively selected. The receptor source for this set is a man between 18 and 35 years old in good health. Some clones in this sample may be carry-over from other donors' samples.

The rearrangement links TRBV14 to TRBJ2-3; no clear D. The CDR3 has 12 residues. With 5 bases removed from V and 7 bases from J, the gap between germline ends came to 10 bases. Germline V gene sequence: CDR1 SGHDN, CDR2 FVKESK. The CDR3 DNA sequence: TGTGCCAGCAGCTGGTCCGGAAATACGCAGTATTTT. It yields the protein CASSWSGNTQYF.

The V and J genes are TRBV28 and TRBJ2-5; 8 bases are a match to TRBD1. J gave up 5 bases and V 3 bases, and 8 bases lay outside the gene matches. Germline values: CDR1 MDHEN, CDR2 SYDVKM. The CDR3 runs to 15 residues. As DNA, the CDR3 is TGTGCCAGCAGTTTCAGACAGGGGATTGTGGAGACCCAGTACTTC. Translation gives CASSFRQGIVETQYF. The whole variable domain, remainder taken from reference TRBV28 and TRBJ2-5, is DVKVTQSSRYLVKRTGEKVFLECVQDMDHENMFWYRQDPGLGLRLIYFSYDVKMKEKGDIPEGYSVSREKKERFSLILESASTNQTSMYLCASSFRQGIVETQYFGPGTRLLVL.

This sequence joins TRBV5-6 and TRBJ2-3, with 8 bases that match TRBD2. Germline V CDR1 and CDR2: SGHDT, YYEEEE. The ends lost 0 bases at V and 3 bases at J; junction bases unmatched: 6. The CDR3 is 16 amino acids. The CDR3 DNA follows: TGTGCCAGCAGCTTGGGAGGGAGCGGGAGAACAGATACGCAGTATTTT. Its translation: CASSLGGSGRTDTQYF.

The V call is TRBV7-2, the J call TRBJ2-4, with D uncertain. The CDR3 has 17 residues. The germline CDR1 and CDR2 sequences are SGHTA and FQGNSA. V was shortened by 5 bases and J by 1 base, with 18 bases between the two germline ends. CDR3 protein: CASSDVRGRYAKNIQYF. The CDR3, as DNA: TGTGCCAGCAGCGACGTCCGAGGACGTTATGCCAAAAACATTCAGTACTTC.

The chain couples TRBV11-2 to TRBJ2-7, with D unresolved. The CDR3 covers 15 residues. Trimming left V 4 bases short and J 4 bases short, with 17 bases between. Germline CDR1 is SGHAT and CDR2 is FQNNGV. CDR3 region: CASSSMPGRGYEQYF. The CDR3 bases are TGTGCCAGCAGCTCAATGCCCGGCCGAGGATACGAGCAGTACTTC.

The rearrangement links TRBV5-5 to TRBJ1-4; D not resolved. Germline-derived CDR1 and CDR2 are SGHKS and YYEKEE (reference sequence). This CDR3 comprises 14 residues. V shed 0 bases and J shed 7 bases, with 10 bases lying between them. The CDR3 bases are TGTGCCAGCAGCTTGGCCTCTCGGGGTGAAAAACTGTTTTTT. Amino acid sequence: CASSLASRGEKLFF.

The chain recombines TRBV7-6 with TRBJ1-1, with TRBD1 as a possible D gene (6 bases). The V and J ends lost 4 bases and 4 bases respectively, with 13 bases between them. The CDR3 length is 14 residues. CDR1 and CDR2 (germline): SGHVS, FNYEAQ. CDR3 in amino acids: CASSSEDRSTEAFF. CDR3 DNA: TGTGCCAGCAGCTCAGAGGACAGATCCACTGAAGCTTTCTTT.

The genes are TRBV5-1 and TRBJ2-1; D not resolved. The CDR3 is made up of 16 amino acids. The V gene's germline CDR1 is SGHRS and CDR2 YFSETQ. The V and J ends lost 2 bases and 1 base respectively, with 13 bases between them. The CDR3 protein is CASSLVETASYNEQFF. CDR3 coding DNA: TGCGCCAGCAGCTTAGTGGAAACGGCTTCCTACAATGAGCAGTTCTTC.

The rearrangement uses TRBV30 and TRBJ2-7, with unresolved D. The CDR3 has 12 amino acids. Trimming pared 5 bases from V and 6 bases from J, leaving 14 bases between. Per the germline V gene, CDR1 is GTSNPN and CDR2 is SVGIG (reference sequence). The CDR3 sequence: CAWSSSPGEQYF. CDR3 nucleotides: TGTGCCTGGTCTTCCTCCCCTGGCGAGCAGTACTTC.

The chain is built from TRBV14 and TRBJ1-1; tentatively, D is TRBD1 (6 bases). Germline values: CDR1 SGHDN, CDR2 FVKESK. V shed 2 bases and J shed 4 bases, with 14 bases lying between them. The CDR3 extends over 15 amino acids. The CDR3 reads CASSQTLARGTEAFF. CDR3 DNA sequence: TGTGCCAGCAGCCAAACCCTCGCCAGGGGCACTGAAGCTTTCTTT.

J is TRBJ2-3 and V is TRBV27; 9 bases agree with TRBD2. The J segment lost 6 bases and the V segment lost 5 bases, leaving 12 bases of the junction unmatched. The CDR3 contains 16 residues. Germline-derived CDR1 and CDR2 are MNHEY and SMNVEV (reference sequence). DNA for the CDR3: TGTGCCAGCAGTCTCATTCCGACTAGCGGAGAGGATACGCAGTATTTT. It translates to CASSLIPTSGEDTQYF.

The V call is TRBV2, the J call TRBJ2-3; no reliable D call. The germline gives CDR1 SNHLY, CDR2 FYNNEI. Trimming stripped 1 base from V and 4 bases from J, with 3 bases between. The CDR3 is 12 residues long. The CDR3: CASSEVPDTQYF. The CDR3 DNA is TGTGCCAGCAGTGAAGTCCCAGATACGCAGTATTTT.

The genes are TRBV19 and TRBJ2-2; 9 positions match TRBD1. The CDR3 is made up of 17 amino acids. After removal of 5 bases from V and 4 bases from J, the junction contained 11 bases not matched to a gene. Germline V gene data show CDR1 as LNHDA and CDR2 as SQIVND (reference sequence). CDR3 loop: CASSFPTGGAGTGELFF. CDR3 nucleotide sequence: TGTGCCAGTAGTTTTCCTACAGGGGGCGCGGGCACCGGGGAGCTGTTTTTT. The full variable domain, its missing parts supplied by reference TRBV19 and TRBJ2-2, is DGGITQSPKYLFRKEGQNVTLSCEQNLNHDAMYWYRQDPGQGLRLIYYSQIVNDFQKGDIAEGYSVSREKKESFPLTVTSAQKNPTAFYLCASSFPTGGAGTGELFFGEGSRLTVL.

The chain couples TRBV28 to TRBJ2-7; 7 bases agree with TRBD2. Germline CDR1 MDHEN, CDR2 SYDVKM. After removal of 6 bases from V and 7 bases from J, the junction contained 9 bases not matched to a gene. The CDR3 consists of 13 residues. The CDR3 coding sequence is TGTGCCAGCAGGCGAGCGGGATCTCAGGAGCAGTACTTC. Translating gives CASRRAGSQEQYF.

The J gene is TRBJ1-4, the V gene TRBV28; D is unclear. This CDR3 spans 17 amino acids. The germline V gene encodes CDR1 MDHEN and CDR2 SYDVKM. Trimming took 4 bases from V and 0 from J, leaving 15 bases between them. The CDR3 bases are TGTGCCAGCAGTTCCCCCTCGAGTCGTGCAACTAATGAAAAACTGTTTTTT. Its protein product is CASSSPSSRATNEKLFF. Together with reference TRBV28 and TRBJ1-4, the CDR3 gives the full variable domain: DVKVTQSSRYLVKRTGEKVFLECVQDMDHENMFWYRQDPGLGLRLIYFSYDVKMKEKGDIPEGYSVSREKKERFSLILESASTNQTSMYLCASSSPSSRATNEKLFFGSGTQLSVL.

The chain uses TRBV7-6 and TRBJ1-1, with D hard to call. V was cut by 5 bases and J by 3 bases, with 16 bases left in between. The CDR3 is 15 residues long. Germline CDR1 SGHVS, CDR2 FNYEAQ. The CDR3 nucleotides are TGTGCCAGCAGCCGAGATGAACTCGGGGACACTGAAGCTTTCTTT. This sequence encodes CASSRDELGDTEAFF. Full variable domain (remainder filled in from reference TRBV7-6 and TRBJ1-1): GAGVSQSPRYKVTKRGQDVALRCDPISGHVSLYWYRQALGQGPEFLTYFNYEAQQDKSGLPNDRFSAERPEGSISTLTIQRTEQRDSAMYRCASSRDELGDTEAFFGQGTRLTVV.

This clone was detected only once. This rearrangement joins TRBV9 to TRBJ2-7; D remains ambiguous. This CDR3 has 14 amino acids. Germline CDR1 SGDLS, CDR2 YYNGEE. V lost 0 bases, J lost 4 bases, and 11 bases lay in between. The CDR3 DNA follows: TGTGCCAGCAGCGTAGCTTTAGGTGATTACGAGCAGTACTTC. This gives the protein CASSVALGDYEQYF.

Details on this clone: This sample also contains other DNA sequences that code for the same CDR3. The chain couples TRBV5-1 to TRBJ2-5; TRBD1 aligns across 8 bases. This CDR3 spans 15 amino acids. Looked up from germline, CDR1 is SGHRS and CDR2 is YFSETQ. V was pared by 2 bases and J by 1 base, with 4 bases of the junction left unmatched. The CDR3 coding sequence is TGCGCCAGCAGCTTAGTAGGGACAGGCCAAGAGACCCAGTACTTC. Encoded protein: CASSLVGTGQETQYF.

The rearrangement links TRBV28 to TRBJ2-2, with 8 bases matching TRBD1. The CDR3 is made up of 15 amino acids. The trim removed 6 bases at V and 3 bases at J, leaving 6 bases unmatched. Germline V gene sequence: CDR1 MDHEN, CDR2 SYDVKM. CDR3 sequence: CASSRRTGYTGELFF. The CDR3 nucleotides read TGTGCCAGCAGCCGTAGGACAGGGTACACCGGGGAGCTGTTTTTT. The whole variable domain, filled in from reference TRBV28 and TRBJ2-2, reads DVKVTQSSRYLVKRTGEKVFLECVQDMDHENMFWYRQDPGLGLRLIYFSYDVKMKEKGDIPEGYSVSREKKERFSLILESASTNQTSMYLCASSRRTGYTGELFFGEGSRLTVL.

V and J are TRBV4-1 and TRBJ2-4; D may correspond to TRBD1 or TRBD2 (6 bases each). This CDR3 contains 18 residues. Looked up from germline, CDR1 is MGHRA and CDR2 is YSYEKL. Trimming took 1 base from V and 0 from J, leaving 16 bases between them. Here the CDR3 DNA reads TGCGCCAGCAGCCAAGGGACAGCCGGGGGAGTAGCCAAAAACATTCAGTACTTC. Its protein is CASSQGTAGGVAKNIQYF.

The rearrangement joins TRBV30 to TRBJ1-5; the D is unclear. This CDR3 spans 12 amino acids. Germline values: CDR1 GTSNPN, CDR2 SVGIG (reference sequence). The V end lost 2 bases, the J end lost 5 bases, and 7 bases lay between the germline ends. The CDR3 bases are TGTGCCTGGAGTCTACCGTATCAGCCCCAGCATTTT. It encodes CAWSLPYQPQHF.

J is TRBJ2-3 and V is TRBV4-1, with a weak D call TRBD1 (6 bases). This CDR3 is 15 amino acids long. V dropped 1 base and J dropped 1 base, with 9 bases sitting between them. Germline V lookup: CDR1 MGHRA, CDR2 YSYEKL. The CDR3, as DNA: TGCGCCAGCAGCCAAGCAGGGGTGGGCACAGATACGCAGTATTTT. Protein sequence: CASSQAGVGTDTQYF.

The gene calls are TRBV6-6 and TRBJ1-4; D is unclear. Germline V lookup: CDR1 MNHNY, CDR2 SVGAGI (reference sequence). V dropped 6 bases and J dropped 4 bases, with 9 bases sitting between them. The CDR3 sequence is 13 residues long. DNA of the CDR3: TGTGCCAGCAGGGATGACGGTAATGAAAAACTGTTTTTT. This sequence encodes CASRDDGNEKLFF.

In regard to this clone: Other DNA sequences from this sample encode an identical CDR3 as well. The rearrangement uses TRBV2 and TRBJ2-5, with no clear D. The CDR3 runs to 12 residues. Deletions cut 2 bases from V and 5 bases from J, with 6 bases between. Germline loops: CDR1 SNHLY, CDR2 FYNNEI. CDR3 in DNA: TGTGCCAGCAGTGAACTAGGGGAGACCCAGTACTTC. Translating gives CASSELGETQYF.

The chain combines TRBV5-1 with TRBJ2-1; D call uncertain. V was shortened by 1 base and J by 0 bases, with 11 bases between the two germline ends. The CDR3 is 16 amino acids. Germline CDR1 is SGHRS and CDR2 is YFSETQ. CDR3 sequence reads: CASSLNEARSYNEQFF. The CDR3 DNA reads TGCGCCAGCAGCTTGAACGAGGCCCGCTCCTACAATGAGCAGTTCTTC.

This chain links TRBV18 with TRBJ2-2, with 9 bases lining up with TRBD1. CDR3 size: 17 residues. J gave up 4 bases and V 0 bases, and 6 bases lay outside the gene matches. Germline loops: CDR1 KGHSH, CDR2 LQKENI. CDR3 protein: CASSPPPGQGLTGELFF. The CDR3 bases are TGTGCCAGCTCACCACCTCCGGGACAGGGACTCACCGGGGAGCTGTTTTTT.

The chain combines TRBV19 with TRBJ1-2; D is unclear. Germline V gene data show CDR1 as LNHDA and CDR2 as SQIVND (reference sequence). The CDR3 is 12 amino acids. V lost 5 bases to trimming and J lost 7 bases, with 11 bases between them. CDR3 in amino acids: CASSPAGGGYTF. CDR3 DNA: TGTGCCAGTAGTCCCGCCGGAGGTGGCTACACCTTC.

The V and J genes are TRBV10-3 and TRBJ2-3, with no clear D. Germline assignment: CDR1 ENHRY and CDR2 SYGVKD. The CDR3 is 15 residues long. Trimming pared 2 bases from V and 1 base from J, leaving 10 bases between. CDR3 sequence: CAISEKRTGTDTQYF. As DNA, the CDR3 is TGTGCCATCAGTGAGAAACGAACAGGCACAGATACGCAGTATTTT.

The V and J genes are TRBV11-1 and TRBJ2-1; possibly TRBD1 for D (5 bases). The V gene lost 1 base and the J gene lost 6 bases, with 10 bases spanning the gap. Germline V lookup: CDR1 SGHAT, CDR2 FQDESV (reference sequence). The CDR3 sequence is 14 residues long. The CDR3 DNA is TGTGCCAGCAGCTTAGGGAATCAGGGCAATGAGCAGTTCTTC. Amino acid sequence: CASSLGNQGNEQFF.

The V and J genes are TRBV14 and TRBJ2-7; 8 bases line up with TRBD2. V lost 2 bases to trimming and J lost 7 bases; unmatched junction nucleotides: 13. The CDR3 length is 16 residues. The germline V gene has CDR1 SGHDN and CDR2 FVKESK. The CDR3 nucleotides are TGTGCCAGCAGCCAACTCCGAACCAGCGGGAGCGGTGAGCAGTACTTC. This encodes CASSQLRTSGSGEQYF.

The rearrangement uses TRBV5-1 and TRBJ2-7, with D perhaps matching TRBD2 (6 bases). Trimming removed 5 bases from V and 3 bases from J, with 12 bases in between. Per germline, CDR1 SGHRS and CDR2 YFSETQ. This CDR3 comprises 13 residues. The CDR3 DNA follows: TGCGCCAGCAGTACGGAGGGCCACTACGAGCAGTACTTC. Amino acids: CASSTEGHYEQYF.